The next 8 T cell receptor beta chains were all read from a single sample in a study of T cells in Graves' hyperthyroidism and ophthalmopathy. TCR beta CDR3 sequences were amplified from RNA transcripts. The HTBI primer set served for first-round RT-PCR of the TCR CDR3. TCRdb passed the multiplex PCR reads through MiXCR, listing each CDR3 protein once. Of approximately 600,000 distinct CDR3 sequences in the sample, roughly 14% are singletons; the top ten hold about 4.5%. Sequencing was done on a sample of blood. The receptors were gathered from a woman between 35 and 50 years old with Graves' ophthalmopathy.

The sample holds a few counts of this clonotype. A much larger clone lies one base from this, so it may be a read error. The CDR3 region is CASGFRGQGFYEQCF. The CDR3 DNA sequence: TGTGCTAGTGGTTTCCGCGGACAGGGTTTTTACGAGCAGTGCTTC. The chain recombines TRBV12-5 with TRBJ2-7; TRBD1 matches 8 bases. The CDR3 contains 15 residues. In germline, CDR1 is LGHNT, CDR2 FRNRAP.

This clonotype was seen ten or more times. One end of the junction is discordant with germline, which a read error may explain. This sequence joins TRBV6-2 or TRBV6-3 and TRBJ1-2; unclear D gene. The CDR3 sequence is 13 residues long. Germline CDR1 and CDR2: MNHEY and SVGEGT. The CDR3 is CASNYADKDGYTF. Written as DNA, the CDR3 is TGTGCCAGCAATTACGCAGACAAGGATGGCTACACCTTC.

Many counts were recorded for this clonotype. Just one base apart from a much larger clone, this may be a read error. V usage is TRBV28 and J usage is TRBJ1-2; D call uncertain. This CDR3 has 13 residues. Trimming shortened V by 7 bases and J by 7 bases, and 16 bases separated the two germline ends. CDR1 and CDR2 from the germline V gene are MDHEN and SYDVKM. CDR3 sequence reads: CASTLGAGCGYTF. CDR3 in DNA: TGTGCCAGCACCCTGGGCGCTGGGTGTGGCTACACCTTC.

This chain uses TRBV30 with TRBJ1-3; D is possibly TRBD1 (6 bases). V was trimmed by 1 base and J by 3 bases, leaving 7 bases between them. The CDR3 consists of 13 residues. Per the germline V gene, CDR1 is GTSNPN and CDR2 is SVGIG (reference sequence). CDR3 sequence: CAWSGGLGNTIYF. The CDR3 DNA sequence: TGTGCCTGGAGTGGGGGGCTTGGAAACACCATATATTTT.

In its sample, this clonotype was seen a few times. The junction departs from germline at one end; a sequencing error may be responsible. The V and J genes are TRBV19 and TRBJ1-1; possibly TRBD1 for D (5 bases). Germline CDR1 and CDR2: LNHDA and SQIVND (reference sequence). This CDR3 comprises 14 residues. This CDR3 is CASSINGGSTGAFF. The CDR3 nucleotides are TGTGCCAGTAGTATAAACGGGGGGAGCACTGGAGCTTTCTTT. Complete variable domain (other parts from reference TRBV19 and TRBJ1-1): DGGITQSPKYLFRKEGQNVTLSCEQNLNHDAMYWYRQDPGQGLRLIYYSQIVNDFQKGDIAEGYSVSREKKESFPLTVTSAQKNPTAFYLCASSINGGSTGAFFGQGTRLTVV.

This clonotype was observed at least ten times. The V gene is TRBV20-1, the J gene TRBJ1-1, with D perhaps matching TRBD1 (6 bases). The CDR3 runs 15 residues. Germline V gives CDR1 DFQATT, CDR2 SNEGSKA (reference sequence). V lost 0 bases, J lost 7 bases, and 18 bases lay in between. The CDR3 protein is CSARDMRGTLHEAFF. CDR3 nucleotides: TGCAGTGCTAGAGATATGAGGGGGACATTACATGAAGCTTTCTTT.

The V call is TRBV11-3, the J call TRBJ1-6; TRBD1 might be the D (5 bases). V was pared by 2 bases and J by 10 bases, with 12 bases between. The CDR3 has 14 amino acids. In germline, CDR1 is SGHNT, CDR2 YENEEA. Here the CDR3 DNA reads TGTGCCAGCAGCTTACAACAGGAGGGCTCACCCCTCCACTTT. It is translated as CASSLQQEGSPLHF.

The table lists this clonotype with many counts. This sequence joins TRBV6-2 or TRBV6-3 and TRBJ2-2, with D uncertain. With 5 bases removed from V and 5 bases from J, the gap between germline ends came to 15 bases. CDR3 length: 15 amino acids. Germline V CDR1 and CDR2: MNHEY, SVGEGT. This CDR3 is CASSKSPWATGELFF. The CDR3 bases are TGTGCCAGCAGTAAGAGCCCCTGGGCGACCGGGGAGCTGTTTTTT.